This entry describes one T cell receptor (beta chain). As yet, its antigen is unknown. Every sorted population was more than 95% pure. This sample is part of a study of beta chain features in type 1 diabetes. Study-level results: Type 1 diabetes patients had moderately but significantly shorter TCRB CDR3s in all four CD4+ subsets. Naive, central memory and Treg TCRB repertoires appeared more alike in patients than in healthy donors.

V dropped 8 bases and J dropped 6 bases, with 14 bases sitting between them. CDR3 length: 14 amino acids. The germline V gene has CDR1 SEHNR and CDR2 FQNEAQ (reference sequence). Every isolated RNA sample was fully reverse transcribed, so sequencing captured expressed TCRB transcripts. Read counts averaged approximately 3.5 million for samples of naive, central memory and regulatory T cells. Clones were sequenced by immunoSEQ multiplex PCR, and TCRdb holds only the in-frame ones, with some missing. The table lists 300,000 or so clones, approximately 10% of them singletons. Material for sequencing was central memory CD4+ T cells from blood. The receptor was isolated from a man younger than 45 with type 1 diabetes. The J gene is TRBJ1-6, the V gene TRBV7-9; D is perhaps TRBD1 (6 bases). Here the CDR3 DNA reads TGTGCCAGCCTTCCCCGGACAGCTAATTCACCCCTCCACTTT. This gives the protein CASLPRTANSPLHF.